This T cell receptor beta chain was sequenced during a study of CD8+ T cells in alopecia areata. Of note for this clone: As yet, its antigen is unknown.

Treatment given: oral pan-JAK inhibitor, 5-10 mg twice daily. Peripheral blood and lesional scalp punch biopsies were taken from alopecia areata patients. Extracted RNA was reverse transcribed into cDNA, the sequencing template. Libraries were prepared by immunoSEQ multiplex PCR; TCRdb keeps only in-frame clonotypes and omits some of them. The table has about 120,000 clones, around 58% seen once. Germline loops: CDR1 SGHNT, CDR2 YYREEE (reference sequence). The V end was cut by 2 bases, the J end by 0 bases, with 11 bases between. The CDR3 is 15 residues long. Study-wide results and limits: Scalp specimens additionally yield sequences from normal skin's resident alphabeta T cells.

The receptor was isolated from a human donor with alopecia areata. Sample: CD8+ T cells sorted from blood, taken at week 4, from a patient treated with tofacitinib. The V and J genes are TRBV5-4 and TRBJ1-1, with D tentatively TRBD1 (6 bases). The CDR3 coding sequence is TGTGCCAGCAGCTTCAAGACAGGATTGAACACTGAAGCTTTCTTT. Its protein product is CASSFKTGLNTEAFF.